The rows below give T cell receptor beta chains drawn from one sample of a study of shared clonotypes between healthy human individuals. The data were produced by immunoSEQ multiplex PCR, yet TCRdb's version contains in-frame clones alone and is incomplete. The table records 1 million to 1.2 million clones, 60% to 80% of them present only once. Sequenced: memory CD4+ T cells from PBMCs. The receptors originated from a man between 18 and 35 years old in good health. Some clones in this sample may be carry-over from other donors' samples. The CDR3 runs from the conserved cysteine through the conserved F or W. Fields, in order: clone size, D gene, V gene, J gene, CDR3 protein, CDR3 DNA. A D gene is named only where the DNA matches it firmly. The size of a clone is reported for some rows only, either as once, few or many, or as a class for expanded clones.

-	TRBD1	TRBV5-1	TRBJ2-3	CASSSRDRVTDTQYF	TGCGCCAGCAGCTCCCGGGACAGGGTCACAGATACGCAGTATTTT
-	-	TRBV5-1	TRBJ1-1	CASSLGDGNTEAFF	TGCGCCAGCAGCTTAGGGGATGGGAACACTGAAGCTTTCTTT
-	TRBD1	TRBV6-1	TRBJ1-5	CASSYQEQGQPQHF	TGTGCCAGCAGCTATCAAGAACAGGGGCAGCCCCAGCATTTT
-	-	TRBV5-8	TRBJ1-2	CASSSGGWAGGYTF	TGTGCCAGCAGCTCGGGCGGATGGGCGGGCGGCTACACCTTC
-	-	TRBV28	TRBJ1-4	CASTTGGGGPNEKLFF	TGTGCCAGCACGACAGGCGGAGGCGGTCCTAATGAAAAACTGTTTTTT
once	-	TRBV28	TRBJ1-2	CASSRTRRGAGYGYTF	TGTGCCAGCAGTAGGACCCGGAGGGGGGCTGGGTATGGCTACACCTTC
-	-	TRBV6-1	TRBJ1-1	CASSERAGRATEAFF	TGTGCCAGCAGTGAAAGGGCAGGGAGGGCCACTGAAGCTTTCTTT
-	-	TRBV14	TRBJ2-1	CASSSQPGPYNEQFF	TGTGCCAGCAGCTCACAACCGGGACCTTACAATGAGCAGTTCTTC
-	-	TRBV30	TRBJ2-5	CAWRTPGRETQYF	TGTGCCTGGAGAACCCCAGGGAGAGAGACCCAGTACTTC
-	-	TRBV7-2	TRBJ2-7	CASSSGPGSGSYEQYF	TGTGCCAGCAGCTCGGGGCCAGGGAGTGGCTCCTACGAGCAGTACTTC
-	TRBD2	TRBV5-4	TRBJ2-1	CASSPQLAGGRNEQFF	TGTGCCAGCAGCCCGCAACTAGCGGGAGGGCGGAATGAGCAGTTCTTC
-	-	TRBV7-8	TRBJ1-1	CASSFLNRAQNTEAFF	TGTGCCAGCAGCTTCCTTAACAGGGCTCAGAACACTGAAGCTTTCTTT
-	TRBD1	TRBV20-1	TRBJ2-5	CSAVRQGDVYF	TGCAGTGCCGTTAGACAGGGGGACGTGTACTTC
once	-	TRBV29-1	TRBJ2-7	CSVEVGRGRNEQYF	TGCAGCGTTGAAGTGGGGAGGGGGAGGAACGAGCAGTACTTC
-	-	TRBV29-1	TRBJ1-2	CSATPATKEHGYTF	TGCAGCGCCACCCCAGCGACAAAGGAACACGGCTACACCTTC
-	-	TRBV7-9	TRBJ2-1	CASSNTQTAVKYNEQFF	TGTGCCAGCAGCAATACCCAGACGGCGGTGAAATACAATGAGCAGTTCTTC
-	-	TRBV7-9	TRBJ1-1	CASSLGQNTEAFF	TGTGCCAGCAGCTTGGGACAAAACACTGAAGCTTTCTTT
-	-	TRBV10-1	TRBJ1-5	CASSESTQGPSQPQHF	TGCGCCAGCAGTGAGTCGACTCAGGGGCCCAGTCAGCCCCAGCATTTT
-	TRBD1	TRBV9	TRBJ2-1	CASSAQDRGHNEQFF	TGTGCCAGCAGTGCCCAGGACAGGGGACACAATGAGCAGTTCTTC
-	-	TRBV29-1	TRBJ2-3	CSVAGQTPSTDTQYF	TGCAGCGTAGCAGGACAGACCCCTAGCACAGATACGCAGTATTTT
-	-	TRBV5-1	TRBJ1-1	CASSSLHGTEAFF	TGCGCCAGCAGCTCCCTACATGGCACTGAAGCTTTCTTT
-	-	TRBV7-9	TRBJ2-5	CASSPRGHLRETQYF	TGTGCCAGCAGCCCTCGGGGGCACCTCCGCGAAACCCAGTACTTC
once	TRBD2	TRBV6-6	TRBJ2-1	CASSAGLAILPGFF	TGTGCCAGCAGTGCGGGACTAGCGATTCTGCCCGGGTTCTTC
-	TRBD1	TRBV7-2	TRBJ1-1	CAGSRYRGDTEAFF	TGTGCCGGCAGCCGATACAGGGGAGACACTGAAGCTTTCTTT
-	-	TRBV30	TRBJ1-3	CAWSLGGSGNTIYF	TGTGCCTGGAGTCTTGGCGGCTCTGGAAACACCATATATTTT
-	-	TRBV30	TRBJ1-2	CAWSVGSNYGYTF	TGTGCCTGGAGTGTAGGATCTAACTATGGCTACACCTTC
-	TRBD1	TRBV29-1	TRBJ2-7	CSTLGGQGTDEQYF	TGCAGCACCCTAGGGGGACAGGGGACGGACGAGCAGTACTTC
-	-	TRBV4-3	TRBJ2-3	CASSQTWERGTDTQYF	TGCGCCAGCAGCCAAACGTGGGAGAGGGGAACAGATACGCAGTATTTT
few	-	TRBV6-5	TRBJ2-2	CASSYSDTGTGELFF	TGTGCCAGCAGTTACTCGGACACAGGGACCGGGGAGCTGTTTTTT
few	TRBD2	TRBV2	TRBJ2-7	CASSVLGGKWYEQYF	TGTGCCAGCAGTGTGTTGGGGGGGAAGTGGTACGAGCAGTACTTC
once	-	TRBV19	TRBJ2-7	CASHPLGGEIYEQYF	TGTGCCAGCCACCCTTTGGGGGGCGAAATTTACGAGCAGTACTTC
many	-	TRBV4-3	TRBJ2-1	CASSQDPRGVSSYNEQFF	TGCGCCAGCAGCCAAGATCCAAGGGGGGTCAGCTCCTACAATGAGCAGTTCTTC
-	TRBD1	TRBV5-1	TRBJ1-2	CASSSEGQGASYTF	TGCGCCAGCAGCTCCGAGGGACAGGGGGCGAGCTACACCTTC
few	-	TRBV5-1	TRBJ2-3	CASSDGSLTDTQYF	TGCGCCAGCAGCGACGGGAGCCTGACAGATACGCAGTATTTT
-	TRBD2	TRBV5-1	TRBJ2-1	CASSLRGERFF	TGCGCCAGCAGCCTCCGGGGGGAAAGGTTCTTC
-	TRBD1	TRBV5-1	TRBJ2-5	CASSSGQGLETQYF	TGCGCCAGCAGCTCCGGACAGGGGCTAGAGACCCAGTACTTC
-	-	TRBV6-1	TRBJ1-2	CASSGTYRYGYTF	TGTGCCAGCAGCGGGACCTATCGCTATGGCTACACCTTC
-	TRBD1	TRBV19	TRBJ2-5	CASSRGTAILDQETQYF	TGTGCCAGTAGTAGAGGGACAGCGATCCTGGACCAAGAGACCCAGTACTTC
-	TRBD2	TRBV7-6	TRBJ2-5	CASSSLAGGRETQYF	TGTGCCAGCAGCTCTTTAGCGGGAGGGAGGGAGACCCAGTACTTC
-	-	TRBV6-6	TRBJ1-4	CASRSGGTRNEKLFF	TGTGCCAGCAGATCGGGGGGGACCCGGAATGAAAAACTGTTTTTT
-	TRBD2	TRBV6-6	TRBJ2-2	CASSYSLTGGPGELFF	TGTGCCAGCAGTTACTCCCTAACGGGAGGCCCCGGGGAGCTGTTTTTT
-	-	TRBV5-1	TRBJ1-3	CASSLARADTIYF	TGCGCCAGCAGCTTGGCTAGGGCTGACACCATATATTTT
-	TRBD1	TRBV29-1	TRBJ2-7	CSGGQGADEQYF	TGCAGCGGTGGACAGGGGGCCGACGAGCAGTACTTC
-	TRBD2	TRBV5-1	TRBJ2-1	CASSLESGRGNEQFF	TGCGCCAGCAGCTTGGAAAGCGGGAGGGGCAATGAGCAGTTCTTC
-	-	TRBV2	TRBJ2-2	CASSLFTGELFF	TGTGCCAGCAGCCTTTTCACCGGGGAGCTGTTTTTT
once	-	TRBV5-4	TRBJ2-7	CASSRKLGDSYSYEQYF	TGTGCCAGCAGCCGAAAGTTGGGCGACAGTTACTCCTACGAGCAGTACTTC
-	TRBD2	TRBV28	TRBJ2-7	CASSPFTSGSIYEQYF	TGTGCCAGCAGTCCCTTTACTAGCGGGAGTATCTACGAGCAGTACTTC
-	-	TRBV19	TRBJ2-3	CASRLQVDRTDTQYF	TGTGCCAGTAGGTTACAGGTAGATCGCACAGATACGCAGTATTTT
-	TRBD1	TRBV7-9	TRBJ1-4	CASSLGTGEKLFF	TGTGCCAGCAGCCTAGGGACAGGGGAAAAACTGTTTTTT
-	-	TRBV11-3	TRBJ2-7	CASSFSGGLTQQYF	TGTGCCAGCAGCTTTTCTGGGGGTCTAACTCAGCAGTACTTC
once	TRBD2	TRBV6-5	TRBJ2-7	CASRRAGNYEQYF	TGTGCCAGCAGAAGAGCGGGAAACTACGAGCAGTACTTC